This T cell receptor beta chain is drawn from a study of T cell responses to AZD1222 COVID-19 vaccine (TCRdb year 2021). Regarding the study in general: AZD1222 recipients with second doses at about 4 weeks or about 12 weeks were pooled, because spike-specific TCR depth and breadth did not differ between schedules. A total of 230 or so trial participants underwent TCR sequencing, of whom some 210 received two doses of AZD1222 and some 26 received two doses of the MenACWY control vaccine. Trial participants were enrolled by age into subgroups of 18-55, 56-69 and 70-plus years, and around 140, 26 and 57 TCR-sequenced participants, respectively, were included in these subgroups.

Read against the paper, the sample's time point label means: baseline before first vaccination. Vaccinee samples were obtained from the UK trials COV001 and COV002, which included a single-blind randomized controlled phase 2/3 trial of AZD1222 (ChAdOx1 nCoV-19) in healthy adults. Trial participant PBMC samples were collected at day 0 and day 28 after the second dose for TCRbeta chain sequencing. Counted from cysteine to phenylalanine, this CDR3 has 15 amino acids. This entry keeps only the CDR3 DNA: 45 bases, framed from base 1. Deletion took 0 bases off V and 6 bases off J, with a span of 13 bases between the germline ends. The germline V gene provides CDR1 SGHRS and CDR2 YFSETQ. In the case of this clone: Its cognate antigen has yet to be identified. Per-base qualities were not stored, and no clone one base away is much larger.

The CDR3 regions of human TCRbeta chains were analyzed by immunosequencing. In the authors' own workflow: TCRs in the repertoires were matched against a reference library of SARS-CoV-2-specific TCRs that had been generated with the MIRA antigen-specificity platform. Breadth was defined as the fraction of unique TCRs that were SARS-CoV-2-associated. Depth was defined as the fraction of total T cells that were SARS-CoV-2-associated. Each spike-specific TCR was assigned to its reactive spike region and to a CD4 or CD8 class using the MIRA data. Log10-transformed breadth and depth values were compared by one-way ANOVA with Sidak's multiple comparisons tests. What TCRdb holds here is the immuneACCESS table cut down to in-frame rearrangements. Part of the clones is not present; checked against another copy, under half of the missing clones reflect an unresolved V gene, and the others are unexplained. The DNA gave D and trimming, while V, J and clone size come from that table. In all, the sample holds 70,000 to 90,000 clones, and around nine tenths of those were seen once. The ten biggest clones cover less than 2.5% of the sample.

The full study reports these points: The vaccine-associated CD4 TCRs covered the entire spike protein, and the dominant responses fell in regions 160-218 and 743-854. In the small 56-69-year group, the increase in depth fell short of significance, most likely because of low power. Reportedly, close to half of the unique spike-specific TCRs recognized epitopes lying outside the regions that are mutated in the B.1.351 and B.1.1.7 variants. No day 14 peak-response samples were available, so repertoires were characterized only after the peak T cell response. Participants were mostly white British and included more females than males, and it was suggested by the authors that clonal diversity may have been underestimated. After two AZD1222 doses, spike-specific TCR breadth and depth were significantly higher than at day 0 and than in MenACWY recipients. Conclusions about previously exposed vaccinees are limited, since just a handful of AZD1222 recipients were seropositive for SARS-CoV-2 at baseline.

This TCR was sampled from an adult in good health. The rearrangement joined TRBV5-1 to TRBJ1-5; a tentative D match to TRBD1 spans 5 bases. Here the sequenced sample was peripheral blood, taken on day 0 of AZD1222 vaccination. The CDR3 region has the sequence CASSLAGLGTQPQHF. The nucleotide sequence reads as follows: TGCGCCAGCAGCTTGGCGGGGCTGGGTACTCAGCCCCAGCATTTT.